The sequence of this TCR beta chain was determined in a study of T-cell memory formation after mild COVID-19. This clonotype turned up a few times. What it binds is not known. The study, taken as a whole, reports: Of the contracting clones, CD4+ ones lay mainly in CM and EM, and CD8+ ones in EMRA. Prior to infection, memory already included some responding clones, suggesting cross-reactive memory joined. Balance between CD4 and CD8 was seen in clones contracting day 15 to 85, and a CD4+ lean was seen in later expanders.

Losses at the gene ends were 2 bases for V and 7 bases for J; bases not matched to a gene: 4. The CDR3 is made up of 14 amino acids. TCRdb re-derived calls from the 5' RACE reads in MiXCR, one entry per CDR3 protein. The sample gives about 130,000 distinct CDR3 sequences, more than 15% of which show up once; about 5% is in the top ten. The rearrangement joins TRBV12-3 or TRBV12-4 to TRBJ2-2; 7 positions match TRBD2. Sequenced material: PBMCs or a T cell subset sorted from them (not recorded which). This TCR derives from a man aged 18 to 29 who had mild COVID-19 (a few samples of this study predate the infection). Cell type and time point are not known. Here the CDR3 DNA reads TGTGCCAGCAGTTTACGGGGGGTAGTCGGGGAGCTGTTTTTT. Its protein product is CASSLRGVVGELFF.